Below, 20 T cell receptor beta chains from the same sample are listed, as sequenced in a study of T-cell memory formation after mild COVID-19 (dated by TCRdb to about 2021). The library was obtained by 5' RACE. Sequencing used an Illumina NovaSeq 6000. TCRdb reran the public reads through fastp at Q25 and MiXCR, keeping productive beta chains. Here each entry gathers all rows of one CDR3 protein and keeps the most common genes and DNA. Counted in this sample were 550,000 to 700,000 distinct CDR3 sequences; about 20% of them appeared once. The top ten clonotypes cover around 12% of the sample. The sequencing input was PBMCs or a T cell subset sorted from them (not recorded which). These receptor sequences come from an adult woman who had mild COVID-19 (a few samples of this study predate the infection). The sample titles of this study are shuffled in the database, so cell type and time point are left out; the donor was told from shared clones.

The chain joins TRBV7-9 to TRBJ2-7; TRBD1 agrees at 12 bases. Germline V gene sequence: CDR1 SEHNR, CDR2 FQNEAQ (reference sequence). V trimming: 1 base; J trimming: 6 bases; junction bases outside the gene matches: 19. This CDR3 has 20 residues. The CDR3 here is CASSLGIFGGSGTGGGEQYF. The DNA of the CDR3 is TGTGCCAGCAGCTTAGGAATCTTCGGTGGTTCCGGGACAGGGGGCGGCGAGCAGTACTTC.

The chain links TRBV7-3 to TRBJ2-3, with D maybe TRBD2 (6 bases). Germline values: CDR1 SGHTA, CDR2 FQGTGA. V was trimmed by 2 bases and J by 6 bases, leaving 18 bases between them. CDR3 length equals 16 residues. CDR3 residues: CASSLGSGVGRDTQYF. The CDR3 DNA follows: TGTGCCAGCAGCTTAGGCTCGGGAGTAGGGCGGGATACGCAGTATTTT.

The genes are TRBV7-6 and TRBJ1-6; D uncertain. CDR1 and CDR2 (germline): SGHVS, FNYEAQ. This CDR3 contains 15 residues. The V and J ends lost 4 bases and 9 bases respectively, with 16 bases between them. As DNA, the CDR3 is TGTGCCAGCAGCTCCCAGCAGTGGGGAGGTTCACCCCTCCACTTT. Residues: CASSSQQWGGSPLHF.

V gene TRBV9 combines with J gene TRBJ2-7, with 8 bases matching TRBD2. With V trimmed by 1 base and J by 6 bases, 9 bases remained unmatched. Per the germline V gene, CDR1 is SGDLS and CDR2 is YYNGEE. The CDR3 totals 15 residues. This CDR3 reads CASSVSYAGGVEQYF. CDR3 bases: TGTGCCAGCAGCGTAAGCTACGCGGGGGGAGTCGAGCAGTACTTC. Filled out from reference TRBV9 and TRBJ2-7, the complete variable domain reads DSGVTQTPKHLITATGQRVTLRCSPRSGDLSVYWYQQSLDQGLQFLIQYYNGEERAKGNILERFSAQQFPDLHSELNLSSLELGDSALYFCASSVSYAGGVEQYFGPGTRLTVT.

V is TRBV6-1 and J is TRBJ1-5, with 12 bases that match TRBD1. Trimming took 6 bases from V and 7 from J; bases not matched to a gene: 7. The germline V gene encodes CDR1 MNHNS and CDR2 SASEGT. CDR3 length: 15 amino acids. The CDR3 loop reads CASSPGTGGHQPQHF. CDR3 DNA sequence: TGTGCCAGCAGCCCAGGGACAGGGGGCCACCAGCCCCAGCATTTT.

This clonotype was found a few times. The chain links TRBV24-1 to TRBJ1-3; maybe TRBD1 (6 bases). This CDR3 region has 13 residues. V lost 9 bases to trimming and J lost 4 bases, with 12 bases between them. Germline CDR1 KGHDR, CDR2 SFDVKD. CDR3 protein: CATSGTRGNTIYF. CDR3 nucleotides: TGTGCCACCTCCGGGACACGAGGAAACACCATATATTTT.

This clonotype has more than one count but fewer than ten. V gene TRBV24-1 combines with J gene TRBJ1-5; TRBD1 matches 10 bases. From germline, CDR1 is KGHDR and CDR2 SFDVKD. The CDR3 covers 14 residues. V lost 9 bases, J lost 3 bases, and 4 bases stayed unmatched. The CDR3, as DNA: TGTGCCACCGGACAGGGGGGGACCAATCAGCCCCAGCATTTT. Amino acid sequence: CATGQGGTNQPQHF.

This chain joins TRBV7-9 and TRBJ2-6; 7 bases map to TRBD1. Trimming removed 6 bases from V and 1 base from J; junction bases left unmatched: 15. This CDR3 comprises 19 residues. The germline CDR1 and CDR2 sequences are SEHNR and FQNEAQ (reference sequence). The CDR3 loop reads CASRPTGRQGFSGANVLTF. In DNA form, the CDR3 reads TGTGCCAGCAGACCGACCGGTAGACAGGGATTTTCTGGGGCCAACGTCCTGACTTTC.

This clonotype was detected a few times. The chain couples TRBV11-2 to TRBJ2-2; the match to TRBD1 covers 7 bases. Germline V gives CDR1 SGHAT, CDR2 FQNNGV. The CDR3 runs 15 residues. Trimming took 3 bases from V and 2 from J; bases not matched to a gene: 3. This chain's CDR3 is CASSFGTVNTGELFF. As DNA, the CDR3 is TGTGCCAGCAGCTTCGGGACAGTCAACACCGGGGAGCTGTTTTTT.

In its sample, this clonotype was seen a few times. This CDR3 reads CASSGPGLDPDTQYF. The CDR3 DNA follows: TGTGCCAGCAGCGGGCCGGGACTGGACCCTGATACGCAGTATTTT. The chain recombines TRBV9 with TRBJ2-3; TRBD2 is a possible D gene (6 bases). Germline-derived CDR1 and CDR2 are SGDLS and YYNGEE. The CDR3 length is 15 residues. The ends were cut back, 3 bases at V and 6 bases at J, with 17 bases in the middle.

This clonotype was recorded at least ten times. This chain links TRBV29-1 with TRBJ2-1; D call uncertain. The V gene's germline CDR1 is SQVTM and CDR2 ANQGSEA. The CDR3 covers 14 residues. The germline V and J ends were trimmed by 5 bases and 7 bases, with 18 bases remaining between them. The CDR3 DNA sequence: TGCAGCGTTACTGGCTCCTCCCTCGGGAATGAGCAGTTCTTC. This codes for CSVTGSSLGNEQFF.

The chain is built from TRBV19 and TRBJ2-1; D might be TRBD1 (5 bases). Germline V lookup: CDR1 LNHDA, CDR2 SQIVND (reference sequence). This CDR3 has 14 amino acids. Deletions cut 6 bases from V and 8 bases from J, with 17 bases between. The CDR3 bases are TGTGCCAGTAGCACAGGTATCTGGGATGATGAGCAGTTCTTC. This gives the protein CASSTGIWDDEQFF.

This chain links TRBV28 with TRBJ1-1; 9 nucleotides align to TRBD1. V gave up 8 bases and J gave up 4 bases; unmatched junction bases: 11. CDR1 MDHEN and CDR2 SYDVKM come from the germline V gene. This CDR3 has 15 amino acids. The CDR3 bases are TGTGCCAGCTCTCCGCCAGGGACAGGGTCCACTGAAGCTTTCTTT. Translating gives CASSPPGTGSTEAFF.

About this clonotype itself: This sequence may be a read error, since a much larger clone differs from it by one base. The chain joins TRBV7-9 to TRBJ1-6; no definite D call. The CDR3 covers 13 residues. The V and J ends lost 2 bases and 10 bases respectively, with 9 bases between them. Germline V gene sequence: CDR1 SEHNR, CDR2 FQNEAQ (reference sequence). Written as DNA, the CDR3 is TGTGCCAGCAGCTTATCCCTGGGGTCACCCCTCCACTTT. Translated, it gives CASSLSLGSPLHF.

The chain combines TRBV9 with TRBJ2-3; D is undetermined. In germline, CDR1 is SGDLS, CDR2 YYNGEE. There are 15 residues in the CDR3. V gave up 0 bases and J gave up 4 bases, with 12 bases separating them. The CDR3 DNA reads TGTGCCAGCAGCGTAGTCGGTAATGTGGCAGATACGCAGTATTTT. It specifies CASSVVGNVADTQYF.

This sequence joins TRBV4-1 and TRBJ2-7; TRBD2 agrees at 7 bases. The CDR3 sequence is 14 residues long. Germline CDR1 is MGHRA and CDR2 is YSYEKL. With V trimmed by 1 base and J by 4 bases, 4 bases remained unmatched. As DNA, the CDR3 is TGCGCCAGCAGCCAAGGCGCGGGAGAGTACGAGCAGTACTTC. This encodes CASSQGAGEYEQYF.

The chain couples TRBV9 to TRBJ2-6; 8 bases agree with TRBD1. Germline CDR1 is SGDLS and CDR2 is YYNGEE. This CDR3 has 19 residues. V shed 4 bases, J shed 2 bases, and the junction held 14 bases outside the gene matches. CDR3 in amino acids: CASSSNRGQAPTGANVLTF. The CDR3 DNA reads TGTGCCAGCAGCTCTAATAGGGGACAGGCTCCCACTGGGGCCAACGTCCTGACTTTC.

Many counts were recorded for this clonotype. The rearrangement uses TRBV5-1 and TRBJ2-5; D might be TRBD1 (5 bases). Germline V gene data show CDR1 as SGHRS and CDR2 as YFSETQ. The length of the CDR3 is 15 residues. The germline V and J ends were trimmed by 3 bases and 2 bases, with 14 bases remaining between them. This CDR3 reads CASSSSGHQQETQYF. The CDR3 DNA is TGCGCCAGCAGCTCCTCAGGACACCAACAAGAGACCCAGTACTTC.

The chain uses TRBV15 and TRBJ2-7; D unclear. V lost 6 bases to trimming and J lost 3 bases, with 15 bases between them. The CDR3 contains 14 residues. The germline V gene has CDR1 LNHNV and CDR2 YYDKDF (reference sequence). The CDR3 DNA sequence: TGTGCCACCAGTGATGGAGACATCGTCTACGAGCAGTACTTC. Encoded protein: CATSDGDIVYEQYF.

This chain links TRBV30 with TRBJ1-4, with TRBD1 identical over 7 bases. V lost 1 base and J lost 8; bases outside the gene matches: 10. The germline CDR1 and CDR2 sequences are GTSNPN and SVGIG (reference sequence). The CDR3 is made up of 15 amino acids. In DNA form, the CDR3 reads TGTGCCTGGAGTGAGGAGAGGGACAGTAGGGAAAAACTGTTTTTT. Amino acid sequence: CAWSEERDSREKLFF.